The 2 T cell receptor beta chains in this list originate from one sample, sequenced in a study of blood T cell repertoires in COVID-19. Clones were read by immunoSEQ multiplex PCR, and TCRdb kept only the in-frame ones, dropping some. The sample records 270,000 or so clones, 89% being singletons. The sample consisted of peripheral blood. These receptors came from a woman in her thirties or forties who had recovered from COVID-19.

This clone was detected only once. V usage is TRBV6-5 and J usage is TRBJ2-7; TRBD2 matches at 10 bases. Germline V lookup: CDR1 MNHEY, CDR2 SVGAGI. The length of the CDR3 is 14 residues. The junction had 8 bases not matched to a gene; V was cut back by 10 bases and J by 2 bases. The CDR3 reads CATLAGGVTYEQYF. The CDR3, as DNA: TGTGCCACTTTAGCGGGAGGTGTTACCTACGAGCAGTACTTC.

The rearrangement uses TRBV6-5 and TRBJ2-3, with D maybe TRBD1 (5 bases). The CDR3 loop spans 15 amino acids. V gave up 2 bases and J gave up 5 bases, with 14 bases separating them. Germline CDR1 MNHEY, CDR2 SVGAGI. CDR3 protein: CASSYGRGKGDTQYF. The CDR3 nucleotides read TGTGCCAGCAGTTACGGTAGGGGAAAGGGAGATACGCAGTATTTT.